The sequence of this T cell receptor (beta chain) was determined in a study of blood T cell repertoires in COVID-19. Across the whole study: The samples span acute and convalescent COVID-19 from the United States, Italy and Spain. The analysed material was cDNA or gDNA that came from T cells, B-cell-depleted T cells, or PBMCs.

Trimming removed 0 bases at V and 0 bases at J, with 10 bases between. Looked up from germline, CDR1 is SGHRS and CDR2 is YFSETQ. The CDR3 has 17 residues. Per the study methods: How many nucleated cells were present was estimated from reference gene primer amplification. Generated by immunoSEQ multiplex PCR, the TCRdb table keeps only in-frame clones and is missing some. For V, J and clone size, that table is used; D and trimming come from the DNA. The table lists tens of thousands of clones, around 80% of them singletons. The sequenced material came from peripheral blood. This sequence was found in a man between 60 and 75 years old with acute or convalescent COVID-19. The chain employs TRBV5-1 and TRBJ2-6; a possible D gene is TRBD1 (5 bases). The CDR3 loop is CASSLGGTSSGANVLTF. The CDR3 nucleotides read TGCGCCAGCAGCTTGGGGGGCACAAGCTCTGGGGCCAACGTCCTGACTTTC.